Each of the 15 T cell receptor beta chains below was sequenced from the same sample in a study of T cell responses to AZD1222 COVID-19 vaccine. The method was immunoSEQ multiplex PCR; TCRdb's version includes in-frame clones alone and lacks a portion of them. The sample lists approximately 150,000 clones; approximately 92% were seen once. This specimen consisted of peripheral blood, obtained 28 days after the second AZD1222 dose. The receptors shown here come from an adult who received the AZD1222 COVID-19 vaccine.

The genes are TRBV5-1 and TRBJ1-1; tentatively, D is TRBD1 (6 bases). The CDR3 loop spans 16 amino acids. V was shortened by 0 bases and J by 3 bases, with 15 bases between the two germline ends. CDR1 SGHRS and CDR2 YFSETQ come from the germline V gene. CDR3 in DNA: TGCGCCAGCAGCTTGGCAGGGACACAAGATGACACTGAAGCTTTCTTT. Translating it yields CASSLAGTQDDTEAFF.

This chain links TRBV9 with TRBJ2-7; 14 bases agree with TRBD2. Germline V gene sequence: CDR1 SGDLS, CDR2 YYNGEE. CDR3 length: 17 amino acids. With V trimmed by 3 bases and J by 3 bases, 8 bases remained unmatched. The CDR3 loop reads CASSEGLAGVLLYEQYF. The CDR3 nucleotides read TGTGCCAGCAGCGAGGGACTAGCGGGAGTTCTTCTCTACGAGCAGTACTTC.

The count of this clone is one. The V and J genes are TRBV28 and TRBJ1-5; D is perhaps TRBD1 (5 bases). There are 15 residues in the CDR3. Deletions cut 6 bases from V and 4 bases from J, with 16 bases between. Germline V gene data show CDR1 as MDHEN and CDR2 as SYDVKM. CDR3 DNA sequence: TGTGCCAGCAGCTGGGGGGGGAGTGGTAATCAGCCCCAGCATTTT. Protein sequence: CASSWGGSGNQPQHF. Based on the CDR3 plus reference TRBV28 and TRBJ1-5, the full variable domain is DVKVTQSSRYLVKRTGEKVFLECVQDMDHENMFWYRQDPGLGLRLIYFSYDVKMKEKGDIPEGYSVSREKKERFSLILESASTNQTSMYLCASSWGGSGNQPQHFGDGTRLSIL.

This clone was observed a few times. The chain is built from TRBV11-2 and TRBJ2-7; TRBD2 matches 11 bases. V was pared by 5 bases and J by 0 bases, with 6 bases of the junction left unmatched. The germline V gene encodes CDR1 SGHAT and CDR2 FQNNGV. This CDR3 comprises 16 residues. CDR3 sequence: CASSVRSGRDSYEQYF. As DNA, the CDR3 is TGTGCCAGCAGCGTACGTAGCGGGAGGGACTCCTACGAGCAGTACTTC.

V gene TRBV18 combines with J gene TRBJ2-7, with 10 nucleotides matching TRBD2. With V trimmed by 2 bases and J by 5 bases, 3 bases remained unmatched. Germline V gene lookup returns CDR1 KGHSH and CDR2 LQKENI. There are 14 residues in the CDR3. The CDR3 sequence: CASSPRLAGDEQYF. Written as DNA, the CDR3 is TGTGCCAGCTCACCAAGACTAGCGGGTGACGAGCAGTACTTC.

This sequence joins TRBV4-1 and TRBJ1-5, with a tentative D call TRBD1 (6 bases). The V end lost 0 bases, the J end lost 5 bases, and 17 bases lay between the germline ends. Germline V gene sequence: CDR1 MGHRA, CDR2 YSYEKL. The CDR3 spans 17 residues. DNA of the CDR3: TGCGCCAGCAGCCAAGATGGGGTGGACAGAAGGCATCAGCCCCAGCATTTT. It yields the protein CASSQDGVDRRHQPQHF.

This clone showed up just once. The rearrangement joins TRBV3-1 (or the pseudogene TRBV3-2) to TRBJ2-1, with 12 bases aligning to TRBD1. The CDR3 spans 18 residues. CDR1 is LGHDT, CDR2 YNNKEL, per germline (reference sequence). V was pared by 0 bases and J by 10 bases, with 13 bases of the junction left unmatched. The CDR3 reads CASSQEKGTGGPQGEQFF. In DNA, the CDR3 is TGTGCCAGCAGCCAAGAGAAAGGGACAGGGGGCCCACAAGGGGAGCAGTTCTTC.

The J gene is TRBJ1-5, the V gene TRBV6-6, with 8 bases that match TRBD1. V was clipped by 5 bases and J by 7 bases; unmatched bases: 4. CDR3 length: 13 amino acids. Per germline, CDR1 MNHNY and CDR2 SVGAGI (reference sequence). The CDR3 bases are TGTGCCAGCAGTGGACAGGGCTCGCAGCCCCAGCATTTT. This sequence encodes CASSGQGSQPQHF.

The rearrangement links TRBV6-4 to TRBJ1-5; D is perhaps TRBD1 (6 bases). There are 14 residues in the CDR3. V gave up 8 bases and J gave up 5 bases, with 16 bases separating them. CDR1 and CDR2 from the germline V gene are MRHNA and SNTAGT. CDR3 coding DNA: TGTGCCAGCTCAAAGGAGGGGGATGATCAGCCCCAGCATTTT. Protein sequence: CASSKEGDDQPQHF.

This rearrangement joins TRBV7-3 to TRBJ2-1; either TRBD1 or TRBD2 may fit D (6 bases each). Trimming left V 4 bases short and J 4 bases short, with 11 bases between. CDR3 length: 14 residues. Germline lookup yields CDR1 SGHTA and CDR2 FQGTGA. The CDR3 loop reads CASSSGEAYNEQFF. CDR3 in DNA: TGTGCCAGCAGCTCAGGGGAGGCTTACAATGAGCAGTTCTTC.

V and J are TRBV18 and TRBJ2-5; 7 bases fit TRBD2. The CDR3 sequence is 14 residues long. Germline-derived CDR1 and CDR2 are KGHSH and LQKENI. The J segment lost 5 bases and the V segment lost 8 bases, leaving 11 bases of the junction unmatched. The CDR3 nucleotides are TGTGCCAGCGCCGCGGCGGGAGTTTGGGAGACCCAGTACTTC. It is translated as CASAAAGVWETQYF.

The genes are TRBV6-6 and TRBJ2-1, with D maybe TRBD1 (5 bases). CDR1 and CDR2 from the germline V gene are MNHNY and SVGAGI (reference sequence). The CDR3 length is 14 residues. Trimming shortened V by 5 bases and J by 3 bases, and 11 bases separated the two germline ends. The chain's CDR3 is CASSGAAFYNEQFF. CDR3 sequence (DNA): TGTGCCAGCAGTGGGGCGGCGTTCTACAATGAGCAGTTCTTC.

J is TRBJ1-5 and V is TRBV9; D uncertain. Germline assignment: CDR1 SGDLS and CDR2 YYNGEE. This CDR3 spans 15 amino acids. V was clipped by 0 bases and J by 0 bases, with 7 bases between them. CDR3 sequence (DNA): TGTGCCAGCAGCGTAGGGGGAAGTAGCAATCAGCCCCAGCATTTT. Encoded protein: CASSVGGSSNQPQHF. Full variable domain (missing parts from reference TRBV9 and TRBJ1-5): DSGVTQTPKHLITATGQRVTLRCSPRSGDLSVYWYQQSLDQGLQFLIQYYNGEERAKGNILERFSAQQFPDLHSELNLSSLELGDSALYFCASSVGGSSNQPQHFGDGTRLSIL.

J is TRBJ1-5 and V is TRBV29-1; 7 bases align to TRBD1. This CDR3 comprises 13 residues. Trimming took 4 bases from V and 5 from J; bases not matched to a gene: 5. CDR1 and CDR2 from the germline V gene are SQVTM and ANQGSEA. This CDR3 is CSVGAGGDQPQHF. The CDR3 region has the DNA TGCAGCGTTGGAGCAGGGGGTGATCAGCCCCAGCATTTT.

This clone was found once. J is TRBJ1-3 and V is TRBV29-1; no clear D gene. Germline lookup yields CDR1 SQVTM and CDR2 ANQGSEA. Between the trimmed V and J ends, which lost 4 bases and 0 bases, there was a span of 4 bases. The CDR3 is 12 residues long. The CDR3 is CSVAFSGNTIYF. The DNA for the CDR3 is TGCAGCGTTGCATTCTCTGGAAACACCATATATTTT.